This T cell receptor (beta chain) was documented in a study of T cells in Graves' hyperthyroidism and ophthalmopathy. This clonotype has just a few counts. From germline, CDR1 is SGHTA and CDR2 FQGNSA. CDR3 length: 13 amino acids. V dropped 4 bases and J dropped 10 bases, with 16 bases sitting between them. Amplified TCR beta CDR3 regions derived from RNA transcripts. Using the HTBI primer set, a first-round RT-PCR was run on the TCR CDR3. TCRdb re-derived calls from the multiplex PCR reads in MiXCR, one entry per CDR3 protein. Among 600,000 to 800,000 distinct CDR3 sequences listed, approximately 36% were seen once.

This receptor was taken from a woman between 35 and 50 years old with Graves' hyperthyroidism. The chain carries TRBV7-2 and TRBJ1-2, with D perhaps TRBD1 (5 bases). Sequencing was performed on blood. The CDR3 protein is CASSSETAPVYTF. The CDR3 DNA reads as TGTGCCAGCAGCTCAGAGACAGCTCCTGTCTACACCTTC.